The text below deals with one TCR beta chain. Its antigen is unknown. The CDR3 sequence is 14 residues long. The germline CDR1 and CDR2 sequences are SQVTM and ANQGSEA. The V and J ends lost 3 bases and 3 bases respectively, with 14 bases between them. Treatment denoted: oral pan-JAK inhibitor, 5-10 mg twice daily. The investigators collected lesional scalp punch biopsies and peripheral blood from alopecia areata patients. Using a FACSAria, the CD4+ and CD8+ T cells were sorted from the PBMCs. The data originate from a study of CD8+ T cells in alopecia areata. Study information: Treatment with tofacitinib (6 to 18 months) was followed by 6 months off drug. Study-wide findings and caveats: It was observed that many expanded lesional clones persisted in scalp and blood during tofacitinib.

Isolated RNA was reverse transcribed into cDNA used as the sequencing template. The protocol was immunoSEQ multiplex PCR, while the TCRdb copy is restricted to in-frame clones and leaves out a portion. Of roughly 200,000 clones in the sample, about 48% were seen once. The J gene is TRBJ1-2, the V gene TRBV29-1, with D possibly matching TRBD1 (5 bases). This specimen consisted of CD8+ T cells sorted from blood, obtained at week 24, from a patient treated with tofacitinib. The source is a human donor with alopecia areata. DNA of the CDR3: TGCAGCGTTGAGGGGCGGGAAGTCGACTATGGCTACACCTTC. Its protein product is CSVEGREVDYGYTF.